Listed here are 32 T cell receptor beta chains from one sample, sequenced in a study of OX40 agonist ivuxolimab in advanced cancers. The data were produced by immunoSEQ multiplex PCR, yet TCRdb's version contains in-frame clones alone and is incomplete. The sample holds tens of thousands of clones, 91% seen once. The sequences come from CD4+ or CD8+ T cells sorted from blood, collected in a trial of the OX40 agonist ivuxolimab. The receptors originated from an adult with an advanced solid tumor such as melanoma, head and neck, liver or kidney cancer.

This chain connects TRBV27 to TRBJ2-7; TRBD1 is a possible D gene (5 bases). V lost 5 bases and J 5 bases, leaving 22 bases between the germline ends. The CDR3 sequence is 16 residues long. Germline CDR1 and CDR2: MNHEY and SMNVEV (reference sequence). CDR3 in amino acids: CASSSDRRLMGDEQYF. The CDR3 DNA reads TGTGCCAGCAGTAGTGACAGACGGCTCATGGGCGACGAGCAGTACTTC.

This clone was recorded only once. The V call is TRBV2, the J call TRBJ2-1; 11 bases are a match to TRBD2. Germline CDR1 reads SNHLY; CDR2 reads FYNNEI. The CDR3 has 14 amino acids. J lost 9 bases, V lost 4 bases, and 5 bases had no gene match. The CDR3 is CASSGGLAGGEQFF. CDR3 in DNA: TGTGCCAGCAGTGGAGGACTAGCGGGCGGTGAGCAGTTCTTC.

V is TRBV7-2 and J is TRBJ2-7; TRBD2 might be the D (6 bases). Per the germline V gene, CDR1 is SGHTA and CDR2 is FQGNSA. CDR3 length: 14 amino acids. V was clipped by 6 bases and J by 2 bases, with 14 bases between them. CDR3 amino acids: CASSPPAGTYEQYF. CDR3 DNA sequence: TGTGCCAGCAGTCCCCCGGCGGGAACCTACGAGCAGTACTTC. Looking up the rest from reference TRBV7-2 and TRBJ2-7 gives the full variable domain: GAGVSQSPSNKVTEKGKDVELRCDPISGHTALYWYRQSLGQGLEFLIYFQGNSAPDKSGLPSDRFSAERTGGSVSTLTIQRTQQEDSAVYLCASSPPAGTYEQYFGPGTRLTVT.

The rearrangement links TRBV28 to TRBJ1-4, with TRBD1 matching over 10 bases. J gave up 5 bases and V 3 bases, and 3 bases lay outside the gene matches. Germline CDR1 reads MDHEN; CDR2 reads SYDVKM. The CDR3 consists of 15 residues. CDR3 in DNA: TGTGCCAGCAGTTTCAGGGGACAGGGGAATGAAAAACTGTTTTTT. Residues: CASSFRGQGNEKLFF.

The chain employs TRBV4-3 and TRBJ2-7, with 9 bases lining up with TRBD2. The CDR3 is 15 residues long. CDR1 is LGHNA and CDR2 is YSLEER in the germline V gene. With V trimmed by 0 bases and J by 5 bases, 5 bases remained unmatched. CDR3: CASSQEVAGVDEQYF. CDR3 DNA sequence: TGCGCCAGCAGCCAAGAGGTAGCGGGAGTGGACGAGCAGTACTTC.

The chain couples TRBV6-5 to TRBJ1-6, with D possibly matching TRBD1 (6 bases). Germline loops: CDR1 MNHEY, CDR2 SVGAGI. Trimming took 8 bases from V and 7 from J, leaving 15 bases between them. This CDR3 has 14 residues. In DNA form, the CDR3 reads TGTGCCAGCCAGAACAGGGTTAAGAATTCACCCCTCCACTTT. Protein: CASQNRVKNSPLHF.

The chain combines TRBV2 with TRBJ1-1, with D unresolved. Trimming left V 6 bases short and J 1 base short, with 12 bases between. Germline lookup yields CDR1 SNHLY and CDR2 FYNNEI. The CDR3 is made up of 14 amino acids. The CDR3 reads CASRFSDKNTEAFF. The CDR3 coding sequence is TGTGCCAGCAGGTTTAGCGACAAGAACACTGAAGCTTTCTTT.

The J gene is TRBJ2-1, the V gene TRBV18; 10 bases line up with TRBD2. This CDR3 region has 14 residues. Germline V gene lookup returns CDR1 KGHSH and CDR2 LQKENI. The V segment lost 4 bases and the J segment 5 bases; nucleotides outside the gene matches: 2. This chain's CDR3 is CASSRSGRDNEQFF. CDR3 DNA sequence: TGTGCCAGCTCACGGAGCGGGAGGGACAATGAGCAGTTCTTC.

V is TRBV18 and J is TRBJ2-1, with 7 bases aligning to TRBD1. Trimming removed 1 base from V and 6 bases from J; junction bases left unmatched: 3. Per germline, CDR1 KGHSH and CDR2 LQKENI. CDR3 length: 14 residues. The CDR3 reads CASSPRDRSNEQFF. The DNA of the CDR3 is TGTGCCAGCTCACCACGGGACAGAAGCAATGAGCAGTTCTTC.

The chain has TRBV10-3 and TRBJ1-5; D is undetermined. The germline CDR1 and CDR2 sequences are ENHRY and SYGVKD. The CDR3 extends over 13 amino acids. Trimming cost V 0 bases and J 1 base, with 1 base left between them. The CDR3 loop is CAISESSNQPQHF. CDR3 nucleotide sequence: TGTGCCATCAGTGAGTCGAGCAATCAGCCCCAGCATTTT.

This sequence joins TRBV29-1 and TRBJ1-1; TRBD1 aligns across 9 bases. Germline V gives CDR1 SQVTM, CDR2 ANQGSEA. This CDR3 is 12 amino acids long. J lost 7 bases, V lost 6 bases, and 6 bases had no gene match. The CDR3 protein is CSVDRGGVEAFF. The CDR3 DNA reads TGCAGCGTGGACAGGGGAGGTGTTGAAGCTTTCTTT. The variable domain in full, with the rest retrieved from reference TRBV29-1 and TRBJ1-1, is SAVISQKPSRDICQRGTSLTIQCQVDSQVTMMFWYRQQPGQSLTLIATANQGSEATYESGFVIDKFPISRPNLTFSTLTVSNMSPEDSSIYLCSVDRGGVEAFFGQGTRLTVV.

As to this clone: Other DNA sequences of this sample code for an identical CDR3. CDR3 sequence (DNA): TGCAGCGTTGAAGGGGGGGCGGGAGGTTACGAGCAGTACTTC. Protein product: CSVEGGAGGYEQYF. The chain recombines TRBV29-1 with TRBJ2-7, with TRBD2 matching 8 bases. The J segment lost 4 bases and the V segment lost 1 base, leaving 6 bases of the junction unmatched. Germline CDR1 is SQVTM and CDR2 is ANQGSEA. The CDR3 extends over 14 amino acids.

This clone was detected only a few times. J is TRBJ1-1 and V is TRBV28, with a possible D match to TRBD1 (5 bases). The CDR3 runs to 13 residues. Trimming shortened V by 6 bases and J by 6 bases, and 14 bases separated the two germline ends. Germline CDR1 MDHEN, CDR2 SYDVKM. CDR3 DNA: TGTGCCAGCAGGCCCCCCGCAGGGTCTGAAGCTTTCTTT. This sequence encodes CASRPPAGSEAFF.

This chain connects TRBV6-6 to TRBJ1-3; TRBD1 agrees at 9 bases. The length of the CDR3 is 16 residues. Germline V gene sequence: CDR1 MNHNY, CDR2 SVGAGI (reference sequence). Trimming at V came to 0 bases and at J to 8 bases, leaving 8 bases not matched to a gene. Here the CDR3 reads CASSYSAGQGGDTIYF. The CDR3 bases are TGTGCCAGCAGTTACTCTGCGGGACAGGGTGGGGACACCATATATTTT.

This clone was seen a handful of times. The CDR3 loop is CASSEVGTGTEKLFF. The CDR3 DNA is TGTGCCAGCAGTGAAGTTGGAACAGGAACCGAAAAACTGTTTTTT. The chain combines TRBV6-1 with TRBJ1-4; tentative D call: TRBD1 (5 bases). The V gene lost 1 base and the J gene lost 8 bases, with 14 bases spanning the gap. The CDR3 has 15 amino acids. Germline values: CDR1 MNHNS, CDR2 SASEGT.

The V gene is TRBV9, the J gene TRBJ1-2, with D possibly TRBD1 on 6 matching bases. This CDR3 is built from 14 residues. Germline assignment: CDR1 SGDLS and CDR2 YYNGEE. V was clipped by 0 bases and J by 4 bases, with 10 bases between them. CDR3 in DNA: TGTGCCAGCAGCGTAGCGGAACAGGGCTATGGCTACACCTTC. As protein: CASSVAEQGYGYTF.

This clone was recorded a few times. Here the CDR3 reads CASSPHNPQETQYF. CDR3 nucleotide sequence: TGTGCCAGCAGCCCACATAATCCCCAAGAGACCCAGTACTTC. The V and J genes are TRBV4-2 and TRBJ2-5; D not certain. Germline CDR1 is LGHNA and CDR2 is YNFKEQ. V dropped 4 bases and J dropped 1 base, with 10 bases sitting between them. The length of the CDR3 is 14 residues.

The V and J genes are TRBV4-2 and TRBJ1-2; a possible D gene is TRBD1 (5 bases). Trimming took off 0 bases at V and 1 base at J, with 15 bases between the two ends. CDR1 and CDR2 from the germline V gene are LGHNA and YNFKEQ. The CDR3 runs to 17 residues. The CDR3 region is CASSQEVGGGNNYGYTF. CDR3 nucleotides: TGTGCCAGCAGCCAAGAGGTTGGTGGGGGGAATAACTATGGCTACACCTTC.

The chain employs TRBV29-1 and TRBJ2-1, with 9 bases fitting TRBD2. The V and J ends lost 4 bases and 6 bases, in that order; junction bases with no gene match: 10. This CDR3 comprises 15 residues. CDR1 is SQVTM, CDR2 ANQGSEA, per germline. The CDR3 protein is CSVVLREGGRNEQFF. CDR3 bases: TGCAGCGTTGTATTGCGGGAGGGCGGACGCAATGAGCAGTTCTTC.

The genes are TRBV29-1 and TRBJ2-3, with D perhaps TRBD2 (6 bases). The CDR3 has 15 residues. The V gene's germline CDR1 is SQVTM and CDR2 ANQGSEA. V was trimmed by 8 bases and J by 0 bases, leaving 18 bases between them. CDR3 amino acids: CSLSSWTTSTDTQYF. The CDR3 region has the DNA TGCAGCTTAAGCTCCTGGACTACTAGCACAGATACGCAGTATTTT.

The rearrangement joins TRBV7-2 to TRBJ2-2, with a weak D call TRBD2 (6 bases). Germline CDR1 SGHTA, CDR2 FQGNSA. This CDR3 has 14 amino acids. The V and J ends lost 7 bases and 2 bases respectively, with 11 bases between them. This CDR3 reads CASTPRGNTGELFF. The CDR3 coding sequence is TGTGCCAGCACCCCGCGGGGTAACACCGGGGAGCTGTTTTTT.

The rearrangement uses TRBV7-2 and TRBJ2-3; maybe TRBD1 (6 bases). This CDR3 region has 14 residues. The germline CDR1 and CDR2 sequences are SGHTA and FQGNSA. Trimming pared 4 bases from V and 4 bases from J, leaving 12 bases between. The chain's CDR3 is CASSSKPGADTQYF. CDR3 DNA sequence: TGTGCCAGCAGCTCCAAGCCAGGGGCAGATACGCAGTATTTT.

This rearrangement joins TRBV7-9 to TRBJ1-2, with TRBD1 matching 7 bases. The V gene end was trimmed by 4 bases and the J gene end by 2 bases; junction bases not matched to a gene: 4. This CDR3 is built from 14 residues. The germline CDR1 and CDR2 sequences are SEHNR and FQNEAQ (reference sequence). CDR3 sequence reads: CASSSAGGNYGYTF. For the CDR3, the DNA is TGTGCCAGCAGCTCGGCAGGGGGGAACTATGGCTACACCTTC.

The rearrangement links TRBV19 to TRBJ2-2; possible D gene TRBD2, 5 bases. The germline V gene encodes CDR1 LNHDA and CDR2 SQIVND (reference sequence). This CDR3 contains 16 residues. Between the trimmed V and J ends, which lost 1 base and 1 base, there was a span of 10 bases. CDR3 coding DNA: TGTGCCAGTAGTATAGGTGGGAGTTGGAACACCGGGGAGCTGTTTTTT. Its protein product is CASSIGGSWNTGELFF.

This CDR3 reads CATRGKPGQGTETQYF. CDR3 DNA: TGTGCCACCAGGGGGAAGCCGGGACAGGGGACGGAGACCCAGTACTTC. The V and J genes are TRBV15 and TRBJ2-5; TRBD1 matches at 10 bases. The germline V gene encodes CDR1 LNHNV and CDR2 YYDKDF (reference sequence). Losses at the gene ends were 6 bases for V and 5 bases for J; bases not matched to a gene: 12. This CDR3 region has 16 residues. Combining the CDR3 with reference TRBV15 and TRBJ2-5 gives the whole variable domain DAMVIQNPRYQVTQFGKPVTLSCSQTLNHNVMYWYQQKSSQAPKLLFHYYDKDFNNEADTPDNFQSRRPNTSFCFLDIRSPGLGDTAMYLCATRGKPGQGTETQYFGPGTRLLVL.

The chain joins TRBV6-4 to TRBJ2-5, with TRBD2 matching 9 bases. The V gene end was trimmed by 3 bases and the J gene end by 5 bases; junction bases not matched to a gene: 7. CDR1 is MRHNA, CDR2 SNTAGT, per germline. The CDR3 loop spans 15 amino acids. The CDR3 reads CASSEGASGMETQYF. The CDR3 DNA follows: TGTGCCAGCAGTGAAGGCGCTAGCGGGATGGAGACCCAGTACTTC.

The V and J genes are TRBV7-8 and TRBJ2-1; 8 bases match TRBD1. Losses at the gene ends were 2 bases for V and 7 bases for J; bases not matched to a gene: 7. CDR3 length: 15 residues. Germline CDR1 SGHVS, CDR2 FQNEAQ. The CDR3 spells CASSLTPDRVNEQFF. The CDR3 bases are TGTGCCAGCAGCTTAACTCCGGACAGGGTTAATGAGCAGTTCTTC. The full variable domain, its missing parts supplied by reference TRBV7-8 and TRBJ2-1, is GAGVSQSPRYKVAKRGQDVALRCDPISGHVSLFWYQQALGQGPEFLTYFQNEAQLDKSGLPSDRFFAERPEGSVSTLKIQRTQQEDSAVYLCASSLTPDRVNEQFFGPGTRLTVL.

The chain employs TRBV4-2 and TRBJ2-5, with a possible D match to TRBD2 (6 bases). From germline, CDR1 is LGHNA and CDR2 YNFKEQ. Trimming pared 1 base from V and 3 bases from J, leaving 9 bases between. The CDR3 is 14 residues long. The CDR3 spells CASSQGGGKETQYF. The CDR3 DNA follows: TGTGCCAGCAGCCAAGGAGGAGGGAAAGAGACCCAGTACTTC.

The rearrangement uses TRBV27 and TRBJ1-5, with a possible D match to TRBD1 (5 bases). This CDR3 comprises 15 residues. Per germline, CDR1 MNHEY and CDR2 SMNVEV (reference sequence). Trimming left V 6 bases short and J 4 bases short, with 16 bases between. The CDR3 DNA sequence: TGTGCCAGCAGGCAAACAGGACGGGGTAATCAGCCCCAGCATTTT. Its translation is CASRQTGRGNQPQHF.

The rearrangement joins TRBV6-1 to TRBJ1-5; 7 positions match TRBD1. The ends lost 4 bases at V and 6 bases at J; junction bases unmatched: 9. CDR3 length: 15 residues. The germline V gene has CDR1 MNHNS and CDR2 SASEGT. As DNA, the CDR3 is TGTGCCAGCAGTGCACAGGGGCGTGGGGGTCAGCCCCAGCATTTT. Residues: CASSAQGRGGQPQHF.

The chain combines TRBV28 with TRBJ1-2; TRBD1 aligns across 7 bases. V was clipped by 3 bases and J by 8 bases; unmatched bases: 9. This CDR3 has 14 residues. Per the germline V gene, CDR1 is MDHEN and CDR2 is SYDVKM. CDR3 sequence (DNA): TGTGCCAGCAGTTTGGAGGGGGCTTTCAGAGGCTACACCTTC. This codes for CASSLEGAFRGYTF.

The CDR3 protein is CASSQYPGLEYF. Here the CDR3 DNA reads TGTGCCAGCAGTCAGTACCCGGGATTGGAGTACTTC. This rearrangement joins TRBV14 to TRBJ2-7; possible D gene TRBD2, 5 bases. The CDR3 loop spans 12 amino acids. CDR1 and CDR2 (germline): SGHDN, FVKESK. Trimming took 6 bases from V and 11 from J, leaving 17 bases between them. Looking up the rest from reference TRBV14 and TRBJ2-7 gives the full variable domain: EAGVTQFPSHSVIEKGQTVTLRCDPISGHDNLYWYRRVMGKEIKFLLHFVKESKQDESGMPNNRFLAERTGGTYSTLKVQPAELEDSGVYFCASSQYPGLEYFGPGTRLTVT.